The sequence of this TCR beta chain was determined in a study of radiotherapy plus CTLA-4 blockade in lung cancer (dated by TCRdb to 2016 to 2018). Describing the broader study: Among enrolled patients, 15% to 20% had an objective response and 31% reached disease control. General findings and caveats noted by the study authors: After treatment with radiotherapy and ipilimumab, TCR clones that originated in tumors expanded in peripheral blood. Early dynamic changes in blood T cell clones, together with increased serum interferon-beta after radiation, were reported as the strongest predictors of response.

The CDR3 holds 14 amino acids from the cysteine to the phenylalanine. Of the read, only the CDR3 DNA is kept; its 42 bases are in frame from base 1. Reading the germline V gene gives CDR1 KGHSH and CDR2 LQKENI. Unmatched junction bases come to 1, with V trimmed by 1 base and J by 2 bases. Library preparation was by the immunoSEQ multiplex PCR assay. TCRdb re-hosts the immuneACCESS table, in-frame sequences only. Its copies lack some clones; in the studies checked, an unresolved V gene accounts for under half of them, and the cause for the rest is not known. This sample is represented by about 68,000 clones; less than 80% of them were singletons. The ten most abundant clones make up 8.5% to 10% of the sample. The study tested focal radiation therapy combined with CTLA-4 blockade (ipilimumab) in patients with chemo-refractory metastatic non-small-cell lung cancer. Of note for this clone: The target of this receptor is not known. Base qualities are missing; no much larger clone stands one base away.

This sample comprised peripheral blood, obtained from a patient treated with radiotherapy plus ipilimumab. Recombination connected TRBV18 to TRBJ1-2, and 7 junction bases match TRBD1. This sequence was found in a human donor with non-small cell lung cancer who had a complete response to radiotherapy plus ipilimumab. The nucleotide sequence reads TGTGCCAGCTCACCACAGGGGGCGAACTATGGCTACACCTTC. Translated, this gives CASSPQGANYGYTF. With the rest looked up from the reference TRBV18 and TRBJ1-2 genes rather than sequenced, the full variable domain is NAGVMQNPRHLVRRRGQEARLRCSPMKGHSHVYWYRQLPEEGLKFMVYLQKENIIDESGMPKERFSAEFPKEGPSILRIQQVVRGDSAAYFCASSPQGANYGYTFGSGTRLTVV.